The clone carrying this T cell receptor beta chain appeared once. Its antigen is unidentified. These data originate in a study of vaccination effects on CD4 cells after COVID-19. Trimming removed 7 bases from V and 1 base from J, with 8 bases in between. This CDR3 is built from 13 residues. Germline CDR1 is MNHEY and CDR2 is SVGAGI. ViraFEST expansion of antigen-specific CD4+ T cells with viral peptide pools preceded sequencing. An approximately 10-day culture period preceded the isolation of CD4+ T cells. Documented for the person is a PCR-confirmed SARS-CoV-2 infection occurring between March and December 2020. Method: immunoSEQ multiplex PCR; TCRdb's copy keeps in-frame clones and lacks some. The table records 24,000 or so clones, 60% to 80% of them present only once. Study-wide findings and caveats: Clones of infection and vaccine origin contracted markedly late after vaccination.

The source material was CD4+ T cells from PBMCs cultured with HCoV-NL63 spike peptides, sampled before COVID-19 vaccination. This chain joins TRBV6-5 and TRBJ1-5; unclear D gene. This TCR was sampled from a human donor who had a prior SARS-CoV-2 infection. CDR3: CASIQGSNQPQHF. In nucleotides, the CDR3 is TGTGCCAGCATCCAAGGGAGCAATCAGCCCCAGCATTTT.